This TCR beta chain was profiled in a study of cytomegalovirus exposure and HLA in healthy donors. General study findings and limits: Confirmation in vitro established that a few CMV-associated chains were specific for CMV antigens. TCR beta sequences reportedly predicted most subjects' HLA-A and HLA-B alleles accurately. Rare TCR sequences predominated, though certain public TCRs were found in many donors.

V lost 6 bases to trimming and J lost 0 bases; unmatched junction nucleotides: 3. The CDR3 totals 15 residues. Germline V lookup: CDR1 MNHNY, CDR2 SVGAGI (reference sequence). The PCR employed 60 Vbeta primers together with 13 Jbeta primers. The protocol was immunoSEQ multiplex PCR, while the TCRdb copy is restricted to in-frame clones and leaves out a portion. Of 75,000 to 100,000 clones in the sample, approximately 76% were seen once. In the case of this clone: The antigen is undetermined.

This clonotype was sampled from a woman aged 55-70 years in good health and CMV-seropositive. The sequenced sample was PBMCs. The chain uses TRBV6-6 and TRBJ2-2; 8 bases map to TRBD2. The CDR3 bases are TGTGCCAGCAGACCACTAGCGGCGAACACCGGGGAGCTGTTTTTT. Translating it yields CASRPLAANTGELFF.